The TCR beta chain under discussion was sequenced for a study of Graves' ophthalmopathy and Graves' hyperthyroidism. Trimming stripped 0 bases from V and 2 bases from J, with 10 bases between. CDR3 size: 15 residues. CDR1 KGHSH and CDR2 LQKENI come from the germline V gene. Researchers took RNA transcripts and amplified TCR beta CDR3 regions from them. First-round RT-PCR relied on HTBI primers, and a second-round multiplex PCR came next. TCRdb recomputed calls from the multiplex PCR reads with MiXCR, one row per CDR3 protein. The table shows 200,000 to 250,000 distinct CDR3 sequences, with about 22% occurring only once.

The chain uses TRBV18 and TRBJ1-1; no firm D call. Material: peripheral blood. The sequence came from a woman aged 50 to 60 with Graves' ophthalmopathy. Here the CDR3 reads CASSPPLRGNTEAFF. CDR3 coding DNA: TGTGCCAGCTCACCACCTCTTCGGGGAAACACTGAAGCTTTCTTT.